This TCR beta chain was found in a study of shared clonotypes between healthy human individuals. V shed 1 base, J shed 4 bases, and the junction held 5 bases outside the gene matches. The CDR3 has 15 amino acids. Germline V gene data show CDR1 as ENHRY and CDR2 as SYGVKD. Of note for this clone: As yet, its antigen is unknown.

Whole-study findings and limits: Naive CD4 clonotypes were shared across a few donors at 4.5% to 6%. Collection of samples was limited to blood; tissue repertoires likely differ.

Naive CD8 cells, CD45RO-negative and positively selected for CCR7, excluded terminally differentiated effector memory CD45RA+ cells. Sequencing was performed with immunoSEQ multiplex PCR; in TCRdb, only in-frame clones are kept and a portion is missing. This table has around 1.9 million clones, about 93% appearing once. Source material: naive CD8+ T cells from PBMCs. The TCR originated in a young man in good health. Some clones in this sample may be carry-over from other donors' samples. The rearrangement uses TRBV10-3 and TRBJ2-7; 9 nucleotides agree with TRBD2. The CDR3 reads CAISEYGGRDYEQYF. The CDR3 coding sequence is TGTGCCATCAGTGAGTATGGCGGGAGGGATTACGAGCAGTACTTC.